This entry describes one T cell receptor beta chain. 5' RACE that incorporated UMI labels was used to prepare the TRB cDNA libraries. No DNA is given; TCRdb re-called the 5' RACE reads and lists each CDR3 protein once. The data include about 130,000 distinct CDR3 sequences; the top ten clones carry 0.29%. This sample is drawn from a study of CXCR3-negative and CXCR3-positive naive CD8 T cells. Germline V gene sequence: CDR1 SQVTM, CDR2 ANQGSEA. The CDR3 length is 14 residues. The chain uses TRBV29-1 and TRBJ2-5; TCRdb outputs TRBD1, but without DNA this stays unchecked. The TCR comes from a human donor in good health. Some clones in this sample may be carry-over from other donors' samples. The specimen was naive CXCR3- CD8+ T cells from blood. As to subset: CD45RO-CCR7+CD27+CD95- naive CD8+ T cells lacking CXCR3 (TNR3-). CDR3 amino acids: CSVVSGAMGETQYF.